This T cell receptor (beta chain) was found in a study of blood T cell repertoires in COVID-19. Study-level information: Researchers got acute and convalescent COVID-19 samples from the United States, Italy and Spain. PBMCs, B-cell-depleted T cells, or T cells provided the cDNA or gDNA that made up the material.

V lost 2 bases and J lost 3, with 11 bases in between. Looked up from germline, CDR1 is MNHNS and CDR2 is SASEGT. The CDR3 is 15 amino acids. The authors' processing: Reference gene primer amplification yielded estimated nucleated cell counts. Produced via immunoSEQ multiplex PCR; TCRdb's table is partial and in-frame only. That table is the source of V, J and clone size, and D and trimming were worked out from the DNA. The sample consists of tens of thousands of clones, 85% to 95% of them appearing once. This chain uses TRBV6-1 with TRBJ2-1; D is unresolved. The receptor's source is a woman of 80 years or more with acute or convalescent COVID-19. The sequencing sample was made of peripheral blood. CDR3 DNA sequence: TGTGCCAGCAGTGAATTGCGCGGAGTCTACAATGAGCAGTTCTTC. Its protein is CASSELRGVYNEQFF.